A single sample gave rise to the 8 T cell receptor beta chains below, sequenced in a study of blood T cell repertoires in COVID-19. Libraries were prepared by immunoSEQ multiplex PCR; TCRdb keeps only in-frame clonotypes and omits some of them. This sample has roughly 200,000 clones; roughly 90% occur once, and the top ten carry around 1.6%. The sample was peripheral blood. The origin of the receptors is a man aged 65 to 85 with acute or convalescent COVID-19.

The CDR3 bases are TGTGCCAGCAGCTTAGTGCCGGGGATCGTAAACACAGATACGCAGTATTTT. Translated: CASSLVPGIVNTDTQYF. The chain links TRBV7-8 to TRBJ2-3, with a possible D match to TRBD2 (5 bases). V was shortened by 1 base and J by 2 bases, with 16 bases between the two germline ends. The CDR3 is 17 residues long. CDR1 and CDR2 (germline): SGHVS, FQNEAQ.

V and J are TRBV5-1 and TRBJ1-2; D remains ambiguous. V lost 1 base, J lost 0 bases, and 7 bases lay in between. This CDR3 is built from 14 residues. CDR1 and CDR2 from the germline V gene are SGHRS and YFSETQ. The CDR3 loop reads CASSLTSSNYGYTF. The CDR3 DNA reads as TGCGCCAGCAGCTTGACATCCTCTAACTATGGCTACACCTTC.

V gene TRBV28 combines with J gene TRBJ1-5, with no clear D. Trimming removed 7 bases at V and 4 bases at J, with 14 bases between. The length of the CDR3 is 14 residues. Germline CDR1 reads MDHEN; CDR2 reads SYDVKM. The CDR3 DNA follows: TGTGCCAGCACCCTTCAGGAATTTAATCAGCCCCAGCATTTT. As protein: CASTLQEFNQPQHF.

This chain joins TRBV19 and TRBJ2-6; perhaps TRBD2 as D (5 bases). Trimming cost V 9 bases and J 1 base, with 7 bases left between them. This CDR3 is built from 13 residues. Looked up from germline, CDR1 is LNHDA and CDR2 is SQIVND (reference sequence). CDR3 DNA sequence: TGTGCCAGCGCGGGTTCTGGGGCCAACGTCCTGACTTTC. Encoded protein: CASAGSGANVLTF.

This rearrangement joins TRBV5-1 to TRBJ2-7; 7 bases line up with TRBD1. The V gene end was trimmed by 4 bases and the J gene end by 5 bases; junction bases not matched to a gene: 9. Germline values: CDR1 SGHRS, CDR2 YFSETQ. The CDR3 contains 14 residues. CDR3 DNA sequence: TGCGCCAGCAGCACCGGGACAGTCGGCGACGAGCAGTACTTC. It encodes CASSTGTVGDEQYF.

This rearrangement joins TRBV7-8 to TRBJ1-2, with TRBD1 matching 8 bases. Germline values: CDR1 SGHVS, CDR2 FQNEAQ. J lost 6 bases, V lost 1 base, and 16 bases had no gene match. The CDR3 loop spans 18 amino acids. DNA for the CDR3: TGTGCCAGCAGCTTAGTAGTCCCCACAGGGACAGGATTCCATGGCTACACCTTC. Its protein is CASSLVVPTGTGFHGYTF. Together with reference TRBV7-8 and TRBJ1-2, the CDR3 gives the full variable domain: GAGVSQSPRYKVAKRGQDVALRCDPISGHVSLFWYQQALGQGPEFLTYFQNEAQLDKSGLPSDRFFAERPEGSVSTLKIQRTQQEDSAVYLCASSLVVPTGTGFHGYTFGSGTRLTVV.

The chain has TRBV9 and TRBJ2-1, with TRBD2 identical over 8 bases. The trim removed 4 bases at V and 5 bases at J, leaving 8 bases unmatched. Germline lookup yields CDR1 SGDLS and CDR2 YYNGEE. There are 15 residues in the CDR3. The CDR3, as DNA: TGTGCCAGCAGCCGGGGGGGACTAGAAGACAATGAGCAGTTCTTC. This sequence encodes CASSRGGLEDNEQFF.

This rearrangement joins TRBV25-1 to TRBJ1-2, with D possibly matching TRBD1 (6 bases). CDR1 MGHDK and CDR2 SYGVNS come from the germline V gene. Trimming shortened V by 5 bases and J by 4 bases, and 20 bases separated the two germline ends. The CDR3 has 16 amino acids. The CDR3 DNA reads as TGTGCCAGCAGTCCGGCGATATTAACAGGGACCTATGGCTACACCTTC. Its protein product is CASSPAILTGTYGYTF.